Sequencing of this TCR beta chain was carried out in a study of blood T cell repertoires in COVID-19. For the study at large: Some COVID-19 samples were acute and others convalescent; all came from the United States, Italy and Spain. PBMCs, B-cell-depleted T cells, or T cells were the source of the cDNA or gDNA that made up the material.

Original processing methods: Amplified reference gene primers provided the basis for estimating nucleated cell counts. Measured with immunoSEQ multiplex PCR; TCRdb has only the in-frame clones, and not every one. V, J and clone size reflect that table, while D and trimming were determined from the DNA. This table holds some 150,000 clones, 75% to 80% found once. The CDR3 extends over 13 amino acids. V was shortened by 6 bases and J by 2 bases, with 11 bases between the two germline ends. CDR1 and CDR2 (germline): SGDLS, YYNGEE. J is TRBJ2-5 and V is TRBV9; unclear D gene. Specimen: peripheral blood. The sequence was collected from a man aged 80 or over with acute or convalescent COVID-19. The CDR3 loop is CASNLEPQETQYF. In DNA, the CDR3 is TGTGCCAGCAACCTGGAGCCACAAGAGACCCAGTACTTC.